The source of this TCR beta chain is a study of cytomegalovirus exposure and HLA in healthy donors. Study-wide background: Sequencing of 150 million to 200 million T cells in an earlier analysis found 90 million to 120 million unique TCR beta sequences. Across 350 to 500 genotyped donors, just over 80% landed in the Caucasian-associated ancestry cluster. Study conclusions and caveats: It was confirmed in vitro that a few of the CMV-associated chains were specific for CMV antigens. Fewer N-insertions (relative to the approximately 700-donor mean) were reportedly seen in an Asian-associated ancestry cluster in a later analysis.

PCR primers comprised 60 Vbeta and 13 Jbeta primers. The data were produced by immunoSEQ multiplex PCR, yet TCRdb's version contains in-frame clones alone and is incomplete. The profile shows over 200,000 clones, about 78% of them singletons. V was cut by 0 bases and J by 3 bases, with 11 bases left in between. Germline V gene sequence: CDR1 MRHNA, CDR2 SNTAGT. This CDR3 comprises 15 residues. Regarding this clone: The antigen remains undetermined.

The sample was PBMCs. The chain is built from TRBV6-4 and TRBJ1-2; D might be TRBD1 (6 bases). This TCR derives from a male donor in good health and CMV-seronegative. The CDR3 protein is CASSDSAGAYYGYTF. In DNA form, the CDR3 reads TGTGCCAGCAGTGACTCGGCAGGGGCTTACTATGGCTACACCTTC.